These 26 T cell receptor beta chains came from one sample sequenced in a study of CD8+ T cells in alopecia areata. Reverse transcribed after extraction, RNA yielded cDNA as the sequencing template. Generated by immunoSEQ multiplex PCR, the TCRdb table keeps only in-frame clones and is missing some. The data contain 140,000 or so clones, 51% of them singletons. The sample here was CD4+ T cells sorted from blood, taken at week 0. Every receptor here comes from a human donor with alopecia areata.

The genes are TRBV6-1 and TRBJ2-5; D may correspond to TRBD1 or TRBD2 (5 bases each). This CDR3 is built from 13 residues. CDR1 and CDR2 from the germline V gene are MNHNS and SASEGT. Trimming stripped 6 bases from V and 7 bases from J, with 15 bases between. CDR3 DNA: TGTGCCAGCAGGGCCGAGGGGTCCGGGACCCAGTACTTC. Residues: CASRAEGSGTQYF.

This chain joins TRBV5-1 and TRBJ2-7; 7 bases line up with TRBD1. The CDR3 covers 14 residues. V was pared by 4 bases and J by 6 bases, with 10 bases of the junction left unmatched. Germline lookup yields CDR1 SGHRS and CDR2 YFSETQ. CDR3 loop: CASSAPEGAVEQYF. The CDR3, as DNA: TGCGCCAGCAGCGCTCCAGAGGGGGCTGTCGAGCAGTACTTC.

The chain uses TRBV7-9 and TRBJ2-7; 7 positions match TRBD1. J was trimmed by 5 bases and V by 7 bases; bases with no gene match: 8. CDR3 length equals 13 residues. The germline V gene encodes CDR1 SEHNR and CDR2 FQNEAQ (reference sequence). The CDR3 nucleotides are TGTGCCAGCAACTCGGGACAGCTCCACGAGCAGTACTTC. Protein: CASNSGQLHEQYF.

The genes are TRBV4-3 and TRBJ1-5, with D perhaps matching TRBD1 (6 bases). The CDR3 length is 14 residues. Per the germline V gene, CDR1 is LGHNA and CDR2 is YSLEER. Trimming stripped 3 bases from V and 7 bases from J, with 13 bases between. This chain's CDR3 is CASSQATGTQPQHF. In DNA, the CDR3 is TGCGCCAGCAGCCAGGCCACAGGGACACAGCCCCAGCATTTT.

V usage is TRBV5-4 and J usage is TRBJ2-6; no clear D gene. V lost 3 bases, J lost 3 bases, and 7 bases lay in between. Germline CDR1 reads SGHNT; CDR2 reads YYREEE (reference sequence). The CDR3 is 14 amino acids. CDR3 bases: TGTGCCAGCAGCTCGCCAGATGGGGCCAACGTCCTGACTTTC. Protein product: CASSSPDGANVLTF. The variable domain in full, with the rest retrieved from reference TRBV5-4 and TRBJ2-6, is ETGVTQSPTHLIKTRGQQVTLRCSSQSGHNTVSWYQQALGQGPQFIFQYYREEENGRGNFPPRFSGLQFPNYSSELNVNALELDDSALYLCASSSPDGANVLTFGAGSRLTVL.

The chain links TRBV30 to TRBJ2-3; 7 bases fit TRBD1. The CDR3 is 12 residues long. With V trimmed by 1 base and J by 5 bases, 0 bases remained unmatched. Germline CDR1 GTSNPN, CDR2 SVGIG (reference sequence). CDR3 coding DNA: TGTGCCTGGAGTGGGGACAGAGATACGCAGTATTTT. Residues: CAWSGDRDTQYF.

The chain couples TRBV28 to TRBJ1-5; the D is unclear. V dropped 6 bases and J dropped 3 bases, with 6 bases sitting between them. Germline CDR1 is MDHEN and CDR2 is SYDVKM. This CDR3 comprises 12 residues. The CDR3 coding sequence is TGTGCCAGCAGGGGTCTCAATCAGCCCCAGCATTTT. Encoded protein: CASRGLNQPQHF. The whole variable domain, filled in from reference TRBV28 and TRBJ1-5, reads DVKVTQSSRYLVKRTGEKVFLECVQDMDHENMFWYRQDPGLGLRLIYFSYDVKMKEKGDIPEGYSVSREKKERFSLILESASTNQTSMYLCASRGLNQPQHFGDGTRLSIL.

The V call is TRBV30, the J call TRBJ1-2, with 9 positions matching TRBD1. Looked up from germline, CDR1 is GTSNPN and CDR2 is SVGIG (reference sequence). Trimming at V came to 4 bases and at J to 3 bases, leaving 12 bases not matched to a gene. The CDR3 is 16 amino acids. The CDR3 loop is CAWTLIRDRDHYGYTF. The CDR3, as DNA: TGTGCCTGGACCTTAATCCGGGACAGGGACCACTATGGCTACACCTTC.

This chain joins TRBV20-1 and TRBJ2-7, with unresolved D. The CDR3 contains 11 residues. Trimming took 3 bases from V and 3 from J, leaving 6 bases between them. The V gene's germline CDR1 is DFQATT and CDR2 SNEGSKA (reference sequence). The CDR3: CSARTYYEQYF. CDR3 coding DNA: TGCAGTGCTAGGACGTACTACGAGCAGTACTTC.

This clone has just one count. The V call is TRBV2, the J call TRBJ1-5; the D gene is possibly TRBD1 (6 bases). V lost 6 bases to trimming and J lost 2 bases, with 11 bases between them. Germline V lookup: CDR1 SNHLY, CDR2 FYNNEI. The length of the CDR3 is 14 residues. The CDR3 protein is CASRYRDGNQPQHF. The CDR3 DNA follows: TGTGCCAGCAGGTACAGGGACGGCAATCAGCCCCAGCATTTT.

The V gene is TRBV10-1, the J gene TRBJ2-3, with 10 bases matching TRBD1. CDR3 length: 16 amino acids. Unmatched junction bases numbered 11, after V lost 5 bases and J lost 6 bases. CDR1 WNHNN and CDR2 SYGVQD come from the germline V gene (reference sequence). CDR3 in amino acids: CASSPTGTGVADTQYF. In DNA form, the CDR3 reads TGCGCCAGCAGTCCAACCGGGACAGGGGTAGCGGATACGCAGTATTTT.

This clone was counted once. The chain joins TRBV4-1 to TRBJ2-1; perhaps TRBD2 as D (6 bases). The V gene's germline CDR1 is MGHRA and CDR2 YSYEKL. The V and J ends lost 0 bases and 4 bases respectively, with 16 bases between them. The CDR3 extends over 17 amino acids. The CDR3 loop reads CASSQDRWSSEYNEQFF. CDR3 DNA: TGCGCCAGCAGCCAAGATAGGTGGTCTAGCGAATACAATGAGCAGTTCTTC.

The rearrangement uses TRBV9 and TRBJ2-7, with 7 nucleotides matching TRBD1. The CDR3 is made up of 15 amino acids. The V gene's germline CDR1 is SGDLS and CDR2 YYNGEE. The ends lost 2 bases at V and 1 base at J; junction bases unmatched: 6. This CDR3 reads CASSVGQAPSYEQYF. For the CDR3, the DNA is TGTGCCAGCAGCGTCGGACAGGCCCCATCCTACGAGCAGTACTTC.

The V and J genes are TRBV29-1 and TRBJ2-5, with D unclear. The CDR3 spans 12 residues. The germline V gene encodes CDR1 SQVTM and CDR2 ANQGSEA. Between the trimmed V and J ends, which lost 7 bases and 0 bases, there was a span of 9 bases. In nucleotides, the CDR3 is TGCAGCGCGGACCTTAACCAAGAGACCCAGTACTTC. It translates to CSADLNQETQYF.

The V and J genes are TRBV19 and TRBJ1-1, with TRBD1 matching 7 bases. Germline assignment: CDR1 LNHDA and CDR2 SQIVND (reference sequence). The CDR3 is made up of 15 amino acids. Trimming removed 10 bases from V and 4 bases from J; junction bases left unmatched: 15. The CDR3 here is CATFARGRRGTEAFF. CDR3 in DNA: TGTGCCACCTTCGCTAGGGGGCGTAGAGGCACTGAAGCTTTCTTT.

The CDR3 nucleotides are TGTGCCTGGAGTGTACATCAAGAGACCCAGTACTTC. Protein product: CAWSVHQETQYF. The chain carries TRBV30 and TRBJ2-5; no definite D call. Looked up from germline, CDR1 is GTSNPN and CDR2 is SVGIG (reference sequence). The CDR3 is 12 amino acids. V was cut by 0 bases and J by 2 bases, with 4 bases left in between. Full variable domain (missing parts from reference TRBV30 and TRBJ2-5): SQTIHQWPATLVQPVGSPLSLECTVEGTSNPNLYWYRQAAGRGLQLLFYSVGIGQISSEVPQNLSASRPQDRQFILSSKKLLLSDSGFYLCAWSVHQETQYFGPGTRLLVL.

CDR3 amino acids: CASSLVLGAYEQYF. DNA of the CDR3: TGCGCCAGCAGCTTGGTTCTGGGGGCCTACGAGCAGTACTTC. The gene calls are TRBV5-1 and TRBJ2-7; perhaps D is TRBD1 or TRBD2 (5 bases each). The V end was cut by 0 bases, the J end by 2 bases, with 9 bases between. The CDR3 spans 14 residues. Germline lookup yields CDR1 SGHRS and CDR2 YFSETQ. The complete variable domain, with remaining parts taken from reference TRBV5-1 and TRBJ2-7, reads KAGVTQTPRYLIKTRGQQVTLSCSPISGHRSVSWYQQTPGQGLQFLFEYFSETQRNKGNFPGRFSGRQFSNSRSEMNVSTLELGDSALYLCASSLVLGAYEQYFGPGTRLTVT.

This clone was detected only a few times. The rearrangement links TRBV5-1 to TRBJ2-5, with 13 bases matching TRBD2. Germline V gene sequence: CDR1 SGHRS, CDR2 YFSETQ. The CDR3 length is 16 residues. After removal of 0 bases from V and 1 base from J, the junction contained 0 bases not matched to a gene. The CDR3 DNA reads as TGCGCCAGCAGCTTGGGGACTAGCGGGAGCCAAGAGACCCAGTACTTC. This codes for CASSLGTSGSQETQYF.

This chain uses TRBV5-1 with TRBJ2-3; 8 bases agree with TRBD2. Unmatched junction bases numbered 3, after V lost 5 bases and J lost 4 bases. Germline loops: CDR1 SGHRS, CDR2 YFSETQ. This CDR3 is 13 amino acids long. In DNA, the CDR3 is TGCGCCAGCAGGACTAGCGATTCAGATACGCAGTATTTT. Encoded protein: CASRTSDSDTQYF. Filled out from reference TRBV5-1 and TRBJ2-3, the complete variable domain reads KAGVTQTPRYLIKTRGQQVTLSCSPISGHRSVSWYQQTPGQGLQFLFEYFSETQRNKGNFPGRFSGRQFSNSRSEMNVSTLELGDSALYLCASRTSDSDTQYFGPGTRLTVL.

Comment on this clone: A read error may account for a junction end that differs from germline. V gene TRBV4-3 combines with J gene TRBJ2-7, with TRBD2 as a possible D gene (5 bases). CDR1 is LGHNA and CDR2 is YSLEER in the germline V gene. The CDR3 covers 14 residues. This CDR3 reads CASSQDPSSHEQYF. For the CDR3, the DNA is TGCGCCAGCAGCCAAGATCCTAGCTCCCACGAGCAGTACTTC.

The V call is TRBV25-1, the J call TRBJ1-1, with TRBD1 identical over 7 bases. Germline assignment: CDR1 MGHDK and CDR2 SYGVNS. The CDR3 runs to 14 residues. With 7 bases clipped from V and 1 base from J, the junction kept 6 bases outside the gene matches. CDR3 DNA: TGTGCCAGCATGCTGACAGGGAAGAACACTGAAGCTTTCTTT. Translated, it gives CASMLTGKNTEAFF.

The gene calls are TRBV27 and TRBJ2-3; tentatively, D is TRBD2 (5 bases). The CDR3 spans 13 residues. Germline CDR1 and CDR2: MNHEY and SMNVEV (reference sequence). Trimming took off 3 bases at V and 3 bases at J, with 7 bases between the two ends. CDR3 DNA sequence: TGTGCCAGCAGTTTCGGGGATACAGATACGCAGTATTTT. This encodes CASSFGDTDTQYF.

V and J are TRBV20-1 and TRBJ2-5; weak D call: TRBD2 (5 bases). Germline V lookup: CDR1 DFQATT, CDR2 SNEGSKA (reference sequence). The germline V and J ends were trimmed by 5 bases and 5 bases, with 9 bases remaining between them. CDR3 length: 11 residues. The CDR3 sequence is CSAGSGETQYF. CDR3 DNA: TGCAGTGCTGGTTCGGGGGAGACCCAGTACTTC.

This chain uses TRBV29-1 with TRBJ1-1; D gene unclear. The V gene lost 5 bases and the J gene lost 6 bases, with 10 bases spanning the gap. In germline, CDR1 is SQVTM, CDR2 ANQGSEA. This CDR3 is 11 amino acids long. The DNA of the CDR3 is TGCAGCGTTACGAGTCCCCCTGAAGCTTTCTTT. This gives the protein CSVTSPPEAFF.

The chain uses TRBV4-2 and TRBJ1-3; D ambiguous. The CDR3 contains 15 residues. Trimming took 5 bases from V and 0 from J, leaving 11 bases between them. CDR1 and CDR2 (germline): LGHNA, YNFKEQ. The CDR3 reads CASSDAQSSGNTIYF. For the CDR3, the DNA is TGTGCCAGCAGCGACGCTCAGAGCTCTGGAAACACCATATATTTT.

The gene calls are TRBV11-2 and TRBJ2-1; 7 positions agree with TRBD2. Trimming cost V 4 bases and J 4 bases; bases outside gene matches: 7. Germline V lookup: CDR1 SGHAT, CDR2 FQNNGV. The CDR3 spans 15 residues. CDR3 loop: CASSSTASGYNEQFF. CDR3 sequence (DNA): TGTGCCAGCAGCTCCACCGCTAGCGGTTACAATGAGCAGTTCTTC.